This T cell receptor (beta chain) was recovered during a study of cytomegalovirus exposure and HLA in healthy donors. CDR1 is SQVTM and CDR2 is ANQGSEA in the germline V gene. V trimming: 8 bases; J trimming: 5 bases; junction bases outside the gene matches: 13. The CDR3 sequence is 15 residues long. General study results and limits: The study listed 150 to 200 cytomegalovirus-associated TCR beta chains.

Comment on this clone: Its antigen is undetermined.

Clones were sequenced by immunoSEQ multiplex PCR, and TCRdb holds only the in-frame ones, with some missing. The table records roughly 250,000 clones, more than 75% of them present only once. The sample was PBMCs. The chain employs TRBV29-1 and TRBJ2-1, with 9 positions matching TRBD2. The receptor was isolated from a young woman in good health and CMV-seropositive. The CDR3 region has the DNA TGCAGCTCGGTAGCGGGAGTGACCTTCAACAATGAGCAGTTCTTC. As protein: CSSVAGVTFNNEQFF.